This T cell receptor beta chain was captured by sequencing in a study of regulatory T cells in long-lasting Graves disease. This clonotype showed up just a few times. Time point of the sample: newly diagnosed GD, antithyroid drugs for less than 3 months. RNA isolated from PBMCs was used to make the TCR library. Library construction for TCR beta used iRepertoire HTBI primers and Arm-PCR of CDR3 regions. Each CDR3 protein is one row after TCRdb ran MiXCR on the multiplex PCR reads. The repertoire includes under 300,000 distinct CDR3 sequences, approximately 16% of them detected once, and 22% sits in the top ten. This TCR came from a female donor with Graves disease. The starting material was peripheral blood mononuclear cells (PBMCs), obtained at new diagnosis, from a patient treated with antithyroid drugs.

CDR3 in amino acids: CASSPQVPGTVNEKLFF. Here the CDR3 DNA reads TGTGCCAGCTCACCTCAAGTCCCTGGGACAGTGAATGAAAAACTGTTTTTT. V gene TRBV18 combines with J gene TRBJ1-4; 7 bases are a match to TRBD1. The CDR3 has 17 residues. The germline CDR1 and CDR2 sequences are KGHSH and LQKENI. J was trimmed by 5 bases and V by 3 bases; bases with no gene match: 12.